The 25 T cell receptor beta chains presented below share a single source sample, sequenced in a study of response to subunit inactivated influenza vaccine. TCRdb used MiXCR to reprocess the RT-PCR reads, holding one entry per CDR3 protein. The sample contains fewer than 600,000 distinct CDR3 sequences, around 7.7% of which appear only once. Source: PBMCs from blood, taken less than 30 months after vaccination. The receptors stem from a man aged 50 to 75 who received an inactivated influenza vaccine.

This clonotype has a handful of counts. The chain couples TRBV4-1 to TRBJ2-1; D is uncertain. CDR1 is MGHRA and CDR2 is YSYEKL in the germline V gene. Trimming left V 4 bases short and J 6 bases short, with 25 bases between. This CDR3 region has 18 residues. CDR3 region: CASSRTTPPSVLVNEQFF. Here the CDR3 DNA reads TGCGCCAGCAGCCGGACGACCCCGCCTAGTGTGCTGGTCAATGAGCAGTTCTTC.

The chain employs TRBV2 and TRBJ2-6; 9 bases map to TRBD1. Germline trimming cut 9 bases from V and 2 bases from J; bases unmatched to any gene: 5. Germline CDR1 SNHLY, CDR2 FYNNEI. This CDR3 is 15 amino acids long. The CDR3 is CARQTGGAGANVLTF. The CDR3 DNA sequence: TGTGCCAGGCAGACAGGGGGAGCTGGGGCCAACGTCCTGACTTTC.

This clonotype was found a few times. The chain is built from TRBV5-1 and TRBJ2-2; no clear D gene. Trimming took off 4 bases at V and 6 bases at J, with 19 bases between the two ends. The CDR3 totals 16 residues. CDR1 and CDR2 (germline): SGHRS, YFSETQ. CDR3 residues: CASSPRQVVSSGELFF. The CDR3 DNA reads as TGCGCCAGCAGCCCCCGGCAAGTGGTCTCGTCCGGGGAGCTGTTTTTT.

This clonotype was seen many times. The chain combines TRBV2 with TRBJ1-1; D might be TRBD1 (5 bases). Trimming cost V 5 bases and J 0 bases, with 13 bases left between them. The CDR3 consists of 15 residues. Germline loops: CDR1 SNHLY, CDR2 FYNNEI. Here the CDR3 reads CASSSPSGVNTEAFF. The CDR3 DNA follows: TGTGCCAGCAGTTCCCCGTCGGGGGTGAACACTGAAGCTTTCTTT.

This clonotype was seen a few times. Here the CDR3 reads CASSLERQGFSGNTIYF. The CDR3 region has the DNA TGTGCCAGCAGCTTAGAACGACAGGGCTTCTCTGGAAACACCATATATTTT. The genes are TRBV7-9 and TRBJ1-3; 7 nucleotides agree with TRBD1. With 1 base clipped from V and 0 bases from J, the junction kept 6 bases outside the gene matches. This CDR3 contains 17 residues. CDR1 is SEHNR and CDR2 is FQNEAQ in the germline V gene (reference sequence).

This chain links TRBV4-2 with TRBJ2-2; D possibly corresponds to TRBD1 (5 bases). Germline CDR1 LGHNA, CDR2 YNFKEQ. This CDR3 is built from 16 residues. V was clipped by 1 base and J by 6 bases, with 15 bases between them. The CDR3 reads CASSQAQGGSAGELFF. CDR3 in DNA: TGTGCCAGCAGCCAAGCTCAGGGTGGCTCAGCCGGGGAGCTGTTTTTT.

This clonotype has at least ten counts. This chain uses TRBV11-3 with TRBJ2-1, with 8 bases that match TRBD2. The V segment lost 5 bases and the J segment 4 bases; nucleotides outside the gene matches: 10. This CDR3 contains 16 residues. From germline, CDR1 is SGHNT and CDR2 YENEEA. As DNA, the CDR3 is TGTGCCAGCAGCCGGGGGGGGACTAGTATGTACAATGAGCAGTTCTTC. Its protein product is CASSRGGTSMYNEQFF.

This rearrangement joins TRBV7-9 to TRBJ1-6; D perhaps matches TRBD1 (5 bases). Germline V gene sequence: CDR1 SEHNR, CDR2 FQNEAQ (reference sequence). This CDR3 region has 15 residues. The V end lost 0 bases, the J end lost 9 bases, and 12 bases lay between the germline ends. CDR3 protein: CASSLAGQGFSPLHF. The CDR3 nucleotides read TGTGCCAGCAGCTTAGCGGGGCAGGGATTTTCACCCCTCCACTTT.

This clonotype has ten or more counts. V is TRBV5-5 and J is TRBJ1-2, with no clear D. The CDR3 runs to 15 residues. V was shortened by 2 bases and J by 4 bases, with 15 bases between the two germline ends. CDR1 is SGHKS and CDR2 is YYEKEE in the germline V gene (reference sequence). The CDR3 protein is CASSFTAGVGYGYTF. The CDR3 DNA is TGTGCCAGCAGCTTCACCGCCGGGGTTGGCTATGGCTACACCTTC.

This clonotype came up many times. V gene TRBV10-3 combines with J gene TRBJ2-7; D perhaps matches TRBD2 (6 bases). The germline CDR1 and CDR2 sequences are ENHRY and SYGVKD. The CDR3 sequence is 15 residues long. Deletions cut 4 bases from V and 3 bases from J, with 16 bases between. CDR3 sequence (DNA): TGTGCCATCAGTGCCGACGGGACTTCCCTCTACGAGCAGTACTTC. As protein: CAISADGTSLYEQYF.

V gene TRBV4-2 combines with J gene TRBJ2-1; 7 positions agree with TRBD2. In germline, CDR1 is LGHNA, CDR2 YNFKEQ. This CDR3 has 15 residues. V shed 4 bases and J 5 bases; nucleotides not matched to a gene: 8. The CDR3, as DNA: TGTGCCAGCAGCCGGGGTTCCGGGACTAACAATGAGCAGTTCTTC. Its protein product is CASSRGSGTNNEQFF.

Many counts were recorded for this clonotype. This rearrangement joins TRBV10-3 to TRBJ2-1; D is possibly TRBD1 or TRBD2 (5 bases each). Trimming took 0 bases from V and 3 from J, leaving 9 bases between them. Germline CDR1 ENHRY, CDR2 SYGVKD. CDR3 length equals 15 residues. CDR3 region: CAISESGDSYNEQFF. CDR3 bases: TGTGCCATCAGTGAGTCGGGAGACAGCTACAATGAGCAGTTCTTC.

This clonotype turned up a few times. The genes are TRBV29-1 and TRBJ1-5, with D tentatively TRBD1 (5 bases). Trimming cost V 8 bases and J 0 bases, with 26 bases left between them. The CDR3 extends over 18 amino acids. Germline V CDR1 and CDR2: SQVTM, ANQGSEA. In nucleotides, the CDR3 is TGCAGCTTGTTGTACTGCGACAGAAGGGAGTATAGCAATCAGCCCCAGCATTTT. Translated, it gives CSLLYCDRREYSNQPQHF.

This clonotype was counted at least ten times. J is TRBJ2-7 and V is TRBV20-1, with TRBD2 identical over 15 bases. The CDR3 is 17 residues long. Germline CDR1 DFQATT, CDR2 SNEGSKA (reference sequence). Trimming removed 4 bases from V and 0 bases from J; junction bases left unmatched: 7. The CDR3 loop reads CSATQGLAGGYSYEQYF. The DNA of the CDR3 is TGCAGTGCTACCCAGGGACTAGCGGGGGGCTACTCCTACGAGCAGTACTTC.

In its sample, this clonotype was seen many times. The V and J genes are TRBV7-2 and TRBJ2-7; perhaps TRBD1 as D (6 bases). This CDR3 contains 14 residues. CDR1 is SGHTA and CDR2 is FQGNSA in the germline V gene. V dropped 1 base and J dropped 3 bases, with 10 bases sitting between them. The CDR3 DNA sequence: TGTGCCAGCAGCTTAGACAGGGCTGGCTACGAGCAGTACTTC. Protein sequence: CASSLDRAGYEQYF.

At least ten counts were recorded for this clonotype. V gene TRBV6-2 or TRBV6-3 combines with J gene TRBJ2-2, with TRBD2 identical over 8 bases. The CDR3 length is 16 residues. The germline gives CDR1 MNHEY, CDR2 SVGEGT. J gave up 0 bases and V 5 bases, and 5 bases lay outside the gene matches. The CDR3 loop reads CASSGYGRANTGELFF. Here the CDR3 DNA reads TGTGCCAGCAGTGGGTACGGGAGGGCGAACACCGGGGAGCTGTTTTTT.

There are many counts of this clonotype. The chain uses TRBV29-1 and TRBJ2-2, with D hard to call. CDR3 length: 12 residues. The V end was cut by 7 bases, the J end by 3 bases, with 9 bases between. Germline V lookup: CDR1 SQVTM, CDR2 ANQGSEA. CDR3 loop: CSAGRYTGELFF. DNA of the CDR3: TGCAGCGCTGGGCGATACACCGGGGAGCTGTTTTTT.

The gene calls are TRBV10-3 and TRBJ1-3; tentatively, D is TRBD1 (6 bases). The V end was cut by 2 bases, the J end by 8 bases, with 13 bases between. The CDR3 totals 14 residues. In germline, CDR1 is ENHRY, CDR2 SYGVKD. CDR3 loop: CAISERQGKDTIYF. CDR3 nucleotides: TGTGCCATCAGTGAGAGGCAGGGGAAGGACACCATATATTTT.

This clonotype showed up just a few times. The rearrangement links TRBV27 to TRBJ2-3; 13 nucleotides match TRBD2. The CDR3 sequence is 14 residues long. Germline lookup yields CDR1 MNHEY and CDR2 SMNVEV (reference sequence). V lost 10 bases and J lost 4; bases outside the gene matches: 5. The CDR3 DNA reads TGTGCCACCCGACTAGCGGGAGGCCCAGATACGCAGTATTTT. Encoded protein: CATRLAGGPDTQYF.

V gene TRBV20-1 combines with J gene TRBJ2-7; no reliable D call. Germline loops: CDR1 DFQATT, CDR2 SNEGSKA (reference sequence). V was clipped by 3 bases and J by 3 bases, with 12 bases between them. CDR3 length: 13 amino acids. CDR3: CSASASGRYEQYF. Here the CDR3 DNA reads TGCAGTGCTAGCGCGTCAGGACGCTACGAGCAGTACTTC.

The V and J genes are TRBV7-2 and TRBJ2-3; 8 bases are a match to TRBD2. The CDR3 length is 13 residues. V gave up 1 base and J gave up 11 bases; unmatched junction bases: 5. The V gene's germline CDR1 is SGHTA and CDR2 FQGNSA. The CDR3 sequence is CASSLVGLAGQYF. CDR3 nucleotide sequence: TGTGCCAGCAGCTTAGTTGGGCTAGCGGGGCAGTATTTT.

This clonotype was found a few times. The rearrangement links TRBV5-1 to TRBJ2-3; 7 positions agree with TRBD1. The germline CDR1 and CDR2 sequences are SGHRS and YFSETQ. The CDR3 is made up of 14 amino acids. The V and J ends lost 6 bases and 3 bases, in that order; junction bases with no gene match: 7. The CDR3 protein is CASIDDRETDTQYF. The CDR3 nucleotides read TGCGCCAGCATCGATGACAGGGAAACAGATACGCAGTATTTT.

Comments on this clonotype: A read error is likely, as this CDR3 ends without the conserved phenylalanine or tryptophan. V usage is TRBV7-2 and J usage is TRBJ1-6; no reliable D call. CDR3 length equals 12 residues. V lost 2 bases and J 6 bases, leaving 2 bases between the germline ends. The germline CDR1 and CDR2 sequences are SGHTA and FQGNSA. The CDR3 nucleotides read TGTGCCAGCAGCTTAAGTAATTCACCCCTCCACTTA. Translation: CASSLSNSPLHL.

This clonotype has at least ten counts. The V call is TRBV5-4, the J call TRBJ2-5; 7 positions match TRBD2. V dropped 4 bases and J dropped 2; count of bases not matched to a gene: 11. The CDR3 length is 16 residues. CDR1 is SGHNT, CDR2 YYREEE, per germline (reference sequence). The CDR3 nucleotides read TGTGCCAGCAGCCTCCCCGCGGGGGAGGGTCAAGAGACCCAGTACTTC. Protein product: CASSLPAGEGQETQYF.

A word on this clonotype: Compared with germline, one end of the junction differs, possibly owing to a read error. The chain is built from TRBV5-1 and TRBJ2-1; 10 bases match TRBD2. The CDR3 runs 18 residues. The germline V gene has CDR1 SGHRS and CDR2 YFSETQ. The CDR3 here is CASSPGLASRGSYNDQFF. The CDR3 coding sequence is TGCGCCAGCAGTCCGGGACTAGCGTCGAGGGGCTCCTACAATGATCAGTTCTTC.